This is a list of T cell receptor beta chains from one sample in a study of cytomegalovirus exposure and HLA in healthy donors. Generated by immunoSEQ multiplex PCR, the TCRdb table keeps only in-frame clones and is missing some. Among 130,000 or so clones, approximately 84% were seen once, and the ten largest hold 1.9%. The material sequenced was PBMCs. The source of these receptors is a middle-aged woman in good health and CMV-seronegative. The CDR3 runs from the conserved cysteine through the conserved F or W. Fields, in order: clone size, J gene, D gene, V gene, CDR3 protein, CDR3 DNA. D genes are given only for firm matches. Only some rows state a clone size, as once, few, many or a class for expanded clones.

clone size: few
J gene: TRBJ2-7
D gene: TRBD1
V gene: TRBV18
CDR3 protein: CASSPQTGVYRDEQYF
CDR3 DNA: TGTGCCAGCTCACCACAGACAGGGGTATATCGGGACGAGCAGTACTTC

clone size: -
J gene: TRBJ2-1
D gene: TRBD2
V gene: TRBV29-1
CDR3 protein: CSVIAGVQYNEQFF
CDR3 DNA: TGCAGCGTAATAGCGGGAGTACAGTACAATGAGCAGTTCTTC

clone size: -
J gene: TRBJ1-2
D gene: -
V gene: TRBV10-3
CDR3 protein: CAISESERTYGYTF
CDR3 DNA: TGTGCCATCAGTGAGTCGGAGAGGACATATGGCTACACCTTC

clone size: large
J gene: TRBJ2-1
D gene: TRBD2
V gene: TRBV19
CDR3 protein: CASSIVPYLLAGGGNEQFF
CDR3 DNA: TGTGCCAGTAGTATAGTGCCGTACCTTCTAGCGGGAGGGGGTAATGAGCAGTTCTTC

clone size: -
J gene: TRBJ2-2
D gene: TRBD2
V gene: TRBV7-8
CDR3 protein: CASSWGGLALNTGELFF
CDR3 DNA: TGTGCCAGCAGCTGGGGGGGACTAGCGCTAAACACCGGGGAGCTGTTTTTT

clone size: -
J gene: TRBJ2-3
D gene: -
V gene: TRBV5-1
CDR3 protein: CASSLGWRDTDTQYF
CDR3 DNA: TGCGCCAGCAGCTTGGGATGGCGGGACACAGATACGCAGTATTTT

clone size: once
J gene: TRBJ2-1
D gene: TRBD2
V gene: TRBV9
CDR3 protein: CASSAGTRTYNEQFF
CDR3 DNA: TGTGCCAGCAGCGCCGGGACTAGGACCTACAATGAGCAGTTCTTC

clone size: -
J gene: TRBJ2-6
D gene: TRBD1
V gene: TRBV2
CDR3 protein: CASSETGGSGANVLTF
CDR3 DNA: TGTGCCAGCAGTGAAACAGGGGGCTCTGGGGCCAACGTCCTGACTTTC

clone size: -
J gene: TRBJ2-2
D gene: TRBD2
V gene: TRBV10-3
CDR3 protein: CAISERLAGVLELFF
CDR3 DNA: TGTGCCATCAGTGAGAGACTAGCGGGAGTGTTGGAGCTGTTTTTT

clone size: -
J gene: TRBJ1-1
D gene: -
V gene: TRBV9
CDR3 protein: CASSVVENTGEAFF
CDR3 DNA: TGTGCCAGCAGCGTCGTCGAAAATACAGGGGAAGCTTTCTTT

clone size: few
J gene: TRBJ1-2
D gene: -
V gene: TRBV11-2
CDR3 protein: CASSSEGHLGLNGYTF
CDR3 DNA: TGTGCCAGCAGCTCTGAGGGCCACTTAGGTTTGAATGGCTACACCTTC

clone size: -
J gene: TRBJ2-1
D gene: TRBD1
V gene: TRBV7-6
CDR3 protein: CASSLAPGTGPQFF
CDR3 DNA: TGTGCCAGCAGCTTAGCCCCCGGGACAGGCCCCCAGTTCTTC

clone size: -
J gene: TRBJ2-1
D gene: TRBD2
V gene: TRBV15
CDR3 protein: CATNPSGRLNEQFF
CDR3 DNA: TGTGCCACCAATCCTAGCGGGAGGCTTAATGAGCAGTTCTTC

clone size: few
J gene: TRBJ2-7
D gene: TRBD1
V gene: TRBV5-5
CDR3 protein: CASSLEWTGISYEQYF
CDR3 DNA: TGTGCCAGCAGCTTAGAGTGGACAGGGATCTCCTACGAGCAGTACTTC

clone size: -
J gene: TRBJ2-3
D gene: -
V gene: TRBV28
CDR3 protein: CASSFLTGLVGTDTQYF
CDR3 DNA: TGTGCCAGCAGTTTCCTCACAGGGCTCGTTGGCACAGATACGCAGTATTTT

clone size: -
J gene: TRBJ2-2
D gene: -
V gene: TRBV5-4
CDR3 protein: CASSLVRGEAGELFF
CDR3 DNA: TGTGCCAGCAGCTTGGTCAGGGGGGAGGCCGGGGAGCTGTTTTTT

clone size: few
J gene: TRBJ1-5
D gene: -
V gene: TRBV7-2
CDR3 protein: CASSLGQNQPQHF
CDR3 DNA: TGTGCCAGCAGCTTAGGACAGAATCAGCCCCAGCATTTT

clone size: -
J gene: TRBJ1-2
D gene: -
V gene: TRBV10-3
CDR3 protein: CAISGGVEAYYGYTF
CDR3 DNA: TGTGCCATCAGTGGCGGGGTAGAAGCTTACTATGGCTACACCTTC

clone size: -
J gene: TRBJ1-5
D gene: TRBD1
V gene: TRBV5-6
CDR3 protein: CASRKRGQGNQPQHF
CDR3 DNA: TGTGCCAGCAGAAAGCGGGGACAGGGAAATCAGCCCCAGCATTTT

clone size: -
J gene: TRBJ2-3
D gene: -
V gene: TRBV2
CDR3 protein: CASSERQSTDTQYF
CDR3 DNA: TGTGCCAGCAGTGAACGACAGAGCACAGATACGCAGTATTTT

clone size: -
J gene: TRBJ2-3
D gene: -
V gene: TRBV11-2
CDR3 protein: CASSFLQSSTDTQYF
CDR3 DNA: TGTGCCAGCAGCTTTTTACAGAGCAGCACAGATACGCAGTATTTT

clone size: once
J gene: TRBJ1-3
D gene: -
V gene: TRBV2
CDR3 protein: CASSARPNSGNTIYF
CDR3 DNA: TGTGCCAGCAGTGCGAGGCCTAACTCTGGAAACACCATATATTTT

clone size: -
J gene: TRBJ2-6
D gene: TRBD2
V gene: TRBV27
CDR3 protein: CASSLLRTSGIVSGANVLTF
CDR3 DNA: TGTGCCAGCAGTCTACTCCGGACTAGCGGAATTGTCTCTGGGGCCAACGTCCTGACTTTC

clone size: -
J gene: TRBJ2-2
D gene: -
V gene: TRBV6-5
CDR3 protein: CASSYLMGATGELFF
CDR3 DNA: TGTGCCAGCAGTTACTTGATGGGGGCCACCGGGGAGCTGTTTTTT

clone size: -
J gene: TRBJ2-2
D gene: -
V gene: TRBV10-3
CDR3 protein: CAISERSRANTGELFF
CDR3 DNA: TGTGCCATCAGTGAGCGGAGCAGGGCGAACACCGGGGAGCTGTTTTTT

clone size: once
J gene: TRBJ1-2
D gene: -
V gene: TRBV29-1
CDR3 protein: CSVEPGPGYGYTF
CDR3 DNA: TGCAGCGTTGAGCCAGGGCCTGGTTATGGCTACACCTTC

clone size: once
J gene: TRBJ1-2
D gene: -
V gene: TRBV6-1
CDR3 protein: CASRGGEDYGYTF
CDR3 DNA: TGTGCCAGCAGGGGGGGGGAGGACTATGGCTACACCTTC

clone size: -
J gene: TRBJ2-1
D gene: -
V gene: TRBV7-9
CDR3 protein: CASFVSSAGLRGYNEQFF
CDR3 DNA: TGTGCCAGCTTTGTTAGCAGCGCCGGTTTGCGGGGATACAATGAGCAGTTCTTC

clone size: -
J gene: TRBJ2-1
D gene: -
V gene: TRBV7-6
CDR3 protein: CASSLGGEPNEQFF
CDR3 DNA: TGTGCCAGCAGCTTAGGAGGCGAACCCAATGAGCAGTTCTTC

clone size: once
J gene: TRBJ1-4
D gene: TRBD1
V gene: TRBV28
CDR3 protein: CASSPGDSDNEKLFF
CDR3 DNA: TGTGCCAGCAGTCCCGGGGACAGCGACAATGAAAAACTGTTTTTT

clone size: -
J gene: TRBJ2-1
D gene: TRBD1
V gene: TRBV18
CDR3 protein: CASSPDRTGMNEQFF
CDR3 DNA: TGTGCCAGCTCACCCGACAGGACAGGGATGAATGAGCAGTTCTTC

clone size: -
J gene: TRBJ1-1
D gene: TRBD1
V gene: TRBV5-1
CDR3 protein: CASSFRGLNTEAFF
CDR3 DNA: TGCGCCAGCAGCTTCAGGGGGCTGAACACTGAAGCTTTCTTT